This entry is about one T cell receptor (beta chain). CDR1 and CDR2 (germline): SGHRS, YFSETQ. The CDR3 is made up of 11 amino acids. V shed 5 bases and J shed 6 bases, with 7 bases lying between them. This record comes from a study of blood T cell repertoires in COVID-19. Assay used: immunoSEQ multiplex PCR; TCRdb lists only in-frame clones, some missing. The data hold tens of thousands of clones, with more than 75% observed a single time. This TCR came from a man aged 55 to 70 with acute or convalescent COVID-19. V usage is TRBV5-1 and J usage is TRBJ2-3, with no clear D. Sequenced input: peripheral blood. CDR3 protein: CASSYVDTQYF. The CDR3 DNA sequence: TGCGCCAGCAGTTATGTGGATACGCAGTATTTT.